These 25 T cell receptor beta chains share one sample of origin, sequenced in a study of cytotoxic CD8 clonotypes in ibrutinib-treated CLL. Here immunoSEQ multiplex PCR was the method, and the copy in TCRdb shows in-frame clones only, minus some. The data contain about 310,000 clones, roughly 80% of them singletons. This specimen consisted of PBMCs, obtained before ibrutinib treatment. The origin of the receptors is a human donor with chronic lymphocytic leukemia.

Only a few counts were recorded for this clone. The chain combines TRBV7-8 with TRBJ1-5, with 9 nucleotides matching TRBD1. This CDR3 has 14 amino acids. The V gene's germline CDR1 is SGHVS and CDR2 FQNEAQ. The V segment lost 5 bases and the J segment 4 bases; nucleotides outside the gene matches: 3. In DNA, the CDR3 is TGTGCCAGCAGCGTTGGACAGGGGAATCAGCCCCAGCATTTT. It yields the protein CASSVGQGNQPQHF.

The chain recombines TRBV7-9 with TRBJ2-5, with unresolved D. The ends were cut back, 4 bases at V and 7 bases at J, with 7 bases in the middle. Germline CDR1 and CDR2: SEHNR and FQNEAQ (reference sequence). The length of the CDR3 is 11 residues. CDR3 loop: CASSSGMTQYF. The CDR3 DNA is TGTGCCAGCAGCTCAGGAATGACCCAGTACTTC.

This chain joins TRBV4-1 and TRBJ1-3; D ambiguous. The CDR3 loop spans 14 amino acids. The V end was cut by 0 bases, the J end by 8 bases, with 11 bases between. Germline CDR1 and CDR2: MGHRA and YSYEKL. The CDR3 loop is CASSQDEGADTIYF. CDR3 in DNA: TGCGCCAGCAGCCAAGATGAGGGTGCAGACACCATATATTTT.

This sequence joins TRBV7-3 and TRBJ2-3; TRBD2 might be the D (6 bases). Per the germline V gene, CDR1 is SGHTA and CDR2 is FQGTGA. The CDR3 runs 13 residues. Trimming cost V 5 bases and J 2 bases, with 8 bases left between them. As DNA, the CDR3 is TGTGCCAGCAGCCGGGACTTCACAGATACGCAGTATTTT. Residues: CASSRDFTDTQYF. Full variable domain (remainder filled in from reference TRBV7-3 and TRBJ2-3): GAGVSQTPSNKVTEKGKYVELRCDPISGHTALYWYRQSLGQGPEFLIYFQGTGAADDSGLPNDRFFAVRPEGSVSTLKIQRTERGDSAVYLCASSRDFTDTQYFGPGTRLTVL.

This clone was seen a handful of times. This chain links TRBV5-4 with TRBJ2-7; TRBD2 agrees at 8 bases. The V gene end was trimmed by 5 bases and the J gene end by 7 bases; junction bases not matched to a gene: 11. The CDR3 is made up of 14 amino acids. The germline CDR1 and CDR2 sequences are SGHNT and YYREEE (reference sequence). This CDR3 reads CASSLNLAGGEQYF. The CDR3 DNA reads TGTGCCAGCAGTCTAAACCTAGCGGGCGGGGAGCAGTACTTC.

This clone occurred a few times. The chain uses TRBV30 and TRBJ2-3, with D perhaps matching TRBD2 (5 bases). Between the trimmed V and J ends, which lost 6 bases and 8 bases, there was a span of 12 bases. This CDR3 spans 11 amino acids. Germline V gene sequence: CDR1 GTSNPN, CDR2 SVGIG (reference sequence). DNA for the CDR3: TGTGCCTGTACTACTAGTGGTACGCAGTATTTT. This translates into CACTTSGTQYF.

V and J are TRBV11-1 and TRBJ2-1; D not certain. Germline V gene sequence: CDR1 SGHAT, CDR2 FQDESV (reference sequence). CDR3 length: 16 amino acids. Trimming took off 0 bases at V and 7 bases at J, with 16 bases between the two ends. DNA for the CDR3: TGTGCCAGCAGCTTAGCCGGGCCCCCGGTGGAGAATGAGCAGTTCTTC. Translated: CASSLAGPPVENEQFF.

The CDR3 DNA is TGTGCCAGCAGCCCCGGGACTAGTGGGTACAATGAGCAGTTCTTC. Its translation: CASSPGTSGYNEQFF. V is TRBV11-2 and J is TRBJ2-1; 8 bases align to TRBD2. The V gene's germline CDR1 is SGHAT and CDR2 FQNNGV. This CDR3 is 15 amino acids long. V shed 5 bases, J shed 4 bases, and the junction held 7 bases outside the gene matches. The full variable domain, completed using reference TRBV11-2 and TRBJ2-1, is EAGVAQSPRYKIIEKRQSVAFWCNPISGHATLYWYQQILGQGPKLLIQFQNNGVVDDSQLPKDRFSAERLKGVDSTLKIQPAKLEDSAVYLCASSPGTSGYNEQFFGPGTRLTVL.

This clone was counted only a few times. The chain joins TRBV2 to TRBJ1-3, with D unclear. Germline loops: CDR1 SNHLY, CDR2 FYNNEI. CDR3 length: 14 amino acids. The V end was cut by 4 bases, the J end by 4 bases, with 11 bases between. The CDR3 here is CASSVWPLGNTIYF. The CDR3 DNA follows: TGTGCCAGCAGTGTTTGGCCTCTGGGAAACACCATATATTTT.

V is TRBV30 and J is TRBJ2-7, with 7 nucleotides matching TRBD1. From germline, CDR1 is GTSNPN and CDR2 SVGIG (reference sequence). Losses at the gene ends were 3 bases for V and 3 bases for J; bases not matched to a gene: 11. The CDR3 spans 15 residues. CDR3 protein: CAWRPADRRYYEQYF. The CDR3 region has the DNA TGTGCCTGGAGACCCGCGGACAGGCGCTACTACGAGCAGTACTTC.

The chain combines TRBV7-6 with TRBJ1-5, with no clear D. V was shortened by 5 bases and J by 2 bases, with 13 bases between the two germline ends. This CDR3 has 15 amino acids. Per germline, CDR1 SGHVS and CDR2 FNYEAQ. CDR3 protein: CASSPLVPGNQPQHF. The CDR3 DNA sequence: TGTGCCAGCAGCCCGTTGGTTCCGGGCAATCAGCCCCAGCATTTT.

The J gene is TRBJ1-1, the V gene TRBV27; D is possibly TRBD1 (5 bases). Deletions cut 0 bases from V and 10 bases from J, with 12 bases between. Looked up from germline, CDR1 is MNHEY and CDR2 is SMNVEV (reference sequence). This CDR3 region has 13 residues. The CDR3 spells CASSLSGPGPAFF. The CDR3 region has the DNA TGTGCCAGCAGTTTATCGGGGCCGGGTCCAGCTTTCTTT.

The chain employs TRBV7-2 and TRBJ2-1, with D possibly being TRBD2 (6 bases). This CDR3 has 14 amino acids. The germline gives CDR1 SGHTA, CDR2 FQGNSA. Trimming removed 2 bases from V and 8 bases from J, with 13 bases in between. The CDR3 region is CASSLFGREDEQFF. The DNA for the CDR3 is TGTGCCAGCAGCTTATTCGGCAGGGAGGATGAGCAGTTCTTC.

Of note for this clone: The same CDR3 also results from other DNA sequences found in this sample. This sequence joins TRBV30 and TRBJ1-5; the D gene is possibly TRBD1 (5 bases). The CDR3 covers 14 residues. Germline V gene data show CDR1 as GTSNPN and CDR2 as SVGIG (reference sequence). V lost 0 bases, J lost 2 bases, and 8 bases lay in between. CDR3 sequence reads: CAWSVGRGNQPQHF. The CDR3 DNA follows: TGTGCCTGGAGTGTGGGCAGGGGCAATCAGCCCCAGCATTTT.

The genes are TRBV27 and TRBJ2-1; D might be TRBD2 (6 bases). The CDR3 has 14 residues. The V and J ends lost 4 bases and 7 bases respectively, with 14 bases between them. Germline-derived CDR1 and CDR2 are MNHEY and SMNVEV (reference sequence). The CDR3 region is CASSSGLYINEQFF. The CDR3 nucleotides read TGTGCCAGCAGTTCGGGACTGTACATAAATGAGCAGTTCTTC.

This chain uses TRBV2 with TRBJ2-7; tentatively, D is TRBD1 or TRBD2 (5 bases each). CDR1 and CDR2 (germline): SNHLY, FYNNEI. Deletions cut 6 bases from V and 4 bases from J, with 10 bases between. The CDR3 extends over 12 amino acids. The CDR3 protein is CASRGVGYEQYF. CDR3 DNA sequence: TGTGCCAGCAGGGGGGTCGGGTACGAGCAGTACTTC.

The J gene is TRBJ2-1, the V gene TRBV14; D might be TRBD2 (8 bases). The CDR3 consists of 16 residues. The ends were cut back, 4 bases at V and 6 bases at J, with 19 bases in the middle. CDR1 and CDR2 (germline): SGHDN, FVKESK. The CDR3 DNA reads as TGTGCCAGCAGCCCCCTGGGTAGCGGGACAGCCAATGAGCAGTTCTTC. It yields the protein CASSPLGSGTANEQFF.

This chain connects TRBV18 to TRBJ2-6; 7 bases line up with TRBD1. The CDR3 spans 16 residues. The germline V gene encodes CDR1 KGHSH and CDR2 LQKENI. Trimming at V came to 0 bases and at J to 2 bases, leaving 1 base not matched to a gene. CDR3 nucleotides: TGTGCCAGCTCACCACCGAGGGGGCCTGGGGCCAACGTCCTGACTTTC. Translation gives CASSPPRGPGANVLTF.

The chain uses TRBV10-2 and TRBJ2-7; TRBD2 agrees at 7 bases. Germline lookup yields CDR1 WSHSY and CDR2 SAAADI. V lost 6 bases to trimming and J lost 4 bases; unmatched junction nucleotides: 12. This CDR3 contains 15 residues. This chain's CDR3 is CASRPSGIGLYEQYF. In DNA, the CDR3 is TGCGCCAGCAGGCCCAGCGGGATAGGGCTTTACGAGCAGTACTTC.

This chain uses TRBV30 with TRBJ1-2, with D possibly being TRBD1 (6 bases). This CDR3 region has 13 residues. The V end lost 4 bases, the J end lost 5 bases, and 14 bases lay between the germline ends. Looked up from germline, CDR1 is GTSNPN and CDR2 is SVGIG (reference sequence). Here the CDR3 DNA reads TGTGCCTGGACGGCGGGGGCGATATATGGCTACACCTTC. It encodes CAWTAGAIYGYTF.

This clone turned up a few times. The chain joins TRBV4-1 to TRBJ1-5; TRBD1 agrees at 7 bases. J gave up 4 bases and V 5 bases, and 14 bases lay outside the gene matches. Germline CDR1 is MGHRA and CDR2 is YSYEKL. The CDR3 has 17 residues. CDR3: CASSLRQGADMNQPQHF. Written as DNA, the CDR3 is TGCGCCAGCAGCTTACGACAGGGTGCGGATATGAATCAGCCCCAGCATTTT.

A few counts support this clone. The CDR3 reads CASSSQGAGNTIYF. In DNA form, the CDR3 reads TGTGCCAGCAGCTCACAGGGGGCTGGAAACACCATATATTTT. V and J are TRBV7-2 and TRBJ1-3, with 8 bases lining up with TRBD1. With V trimmed by 4 bases and J by 2 bases, 1 base remained unmatched. The V gene's germline CDR1 is SGHTA and CDR2 FQGNSA. CDR3 length: 14 amino acids.

This clone was seen just once. The CDR3: CASSPRTSGRTEQYF. Written as DNA, the CDR3 is TGTGCCAGCAGCCCGAGGACTAGCGGGAGAACCGAGCAGTACTTC. The rearrangement links TRBV5-4 to TRBJ2-7, with 13 bases identical to TRBD2. V lost 4 bases to trimming and J lost 6 bases; unmatched junction nucleotides: 7. The CDR3 length is 15 residues. Germline V CDR1 and CDR2: SGHNT, YYREEE (reference sequence).

This clone was found once. The rearrangement uses TRBV10-2 and TRBJ2-7; D call uncertain. The CDR3 sequence is 12 residues long. The V gene's germline CDR1 is WSHSY and CDR2 SAAADI. Deletions cut 4 bases from V and 3 bases from J, with 7 bases between. The CDR3 region is CASSGSNYEQYF. The CDR3 coding sequence is TGCGCCAGCAGTGGGTCGAACTACGAGCAGTACTTC.

The chain joins TRBV10-3 to TRBJ2-7; D may be TRBD2 (6 bases). CDR1 is ENHRY, CDR2 SYGVKD, per germline. There are 13 residues in the CDR3. Between the trimmed V and J ends, which lost 3 bases and 8 bases, there was a span of 14 bases. The CDR3 nucleotides are TGTGCCATCAGTGACGGGGGAGGTGTGAAGCAGTACTTC. Translated: CAISDGGGVKQYF.